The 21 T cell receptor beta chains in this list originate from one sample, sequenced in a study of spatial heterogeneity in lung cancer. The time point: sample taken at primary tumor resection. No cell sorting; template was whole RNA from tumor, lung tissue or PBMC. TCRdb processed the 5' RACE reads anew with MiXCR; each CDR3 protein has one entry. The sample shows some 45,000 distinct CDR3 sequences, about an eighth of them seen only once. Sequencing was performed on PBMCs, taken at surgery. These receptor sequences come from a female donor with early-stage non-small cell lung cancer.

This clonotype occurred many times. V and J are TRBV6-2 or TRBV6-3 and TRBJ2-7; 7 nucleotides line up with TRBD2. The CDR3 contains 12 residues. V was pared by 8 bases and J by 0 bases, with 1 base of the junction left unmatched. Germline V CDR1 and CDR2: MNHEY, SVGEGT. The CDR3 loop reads CASGRDSYEQYF. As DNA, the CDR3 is TGTGCCAGCGGGAGGGACTCCTACGAGCAGTACTTC.

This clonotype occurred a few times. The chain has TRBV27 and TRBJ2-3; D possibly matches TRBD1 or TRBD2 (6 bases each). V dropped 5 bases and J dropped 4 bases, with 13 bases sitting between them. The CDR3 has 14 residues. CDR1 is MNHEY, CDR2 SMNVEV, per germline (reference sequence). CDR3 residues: CASSGGRRADTQYF. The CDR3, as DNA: TGTGCCAGCAGTGGGGGGCGTAGGGCAGATACGCAGTATTTT.

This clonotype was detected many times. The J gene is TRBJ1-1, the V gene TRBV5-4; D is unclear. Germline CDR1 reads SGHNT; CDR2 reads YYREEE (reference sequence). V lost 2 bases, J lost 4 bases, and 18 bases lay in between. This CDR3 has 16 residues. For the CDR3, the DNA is TGTGCCAGCAGCTTTACGGGGTATACCGAGGGCACTGAAGCTTTCTTT. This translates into CASSFTGYTEGTEAFF.

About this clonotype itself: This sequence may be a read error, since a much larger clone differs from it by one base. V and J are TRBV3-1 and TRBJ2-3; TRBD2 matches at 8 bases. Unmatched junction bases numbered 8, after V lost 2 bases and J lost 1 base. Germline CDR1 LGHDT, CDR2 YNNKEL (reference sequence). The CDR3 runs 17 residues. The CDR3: CASSQWPGGARTDTQYF. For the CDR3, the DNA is TGTGCCAGCAGCCAATGGCCGGGGGGGGCCCGCACAGATACGCAGTATTTT.

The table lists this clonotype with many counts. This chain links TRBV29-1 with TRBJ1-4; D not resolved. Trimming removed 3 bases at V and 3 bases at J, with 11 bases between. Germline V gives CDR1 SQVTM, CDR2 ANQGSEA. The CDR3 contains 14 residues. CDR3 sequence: CSVERREANEKLFF. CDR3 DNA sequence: TGCAGCGTTGAGAGGAGGGAGGCTAATGAAAAACTGTTTTTT.

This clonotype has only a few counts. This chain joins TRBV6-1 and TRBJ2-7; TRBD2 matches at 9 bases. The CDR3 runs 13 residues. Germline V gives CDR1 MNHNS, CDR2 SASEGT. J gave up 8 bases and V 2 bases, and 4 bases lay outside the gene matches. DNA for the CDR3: TGTGCCAGCAGTGAAAAAGGGACTAGCAAGCAGTACTTC. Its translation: CASSEKGTSKQYF.

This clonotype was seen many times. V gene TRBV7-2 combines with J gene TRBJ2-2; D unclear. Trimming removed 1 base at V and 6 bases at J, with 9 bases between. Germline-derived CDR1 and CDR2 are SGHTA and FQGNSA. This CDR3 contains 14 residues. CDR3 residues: CASSLGSAAGELFF. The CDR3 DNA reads TGTGCCAGCAGCTTAGGTTCCGCGGCCGGGGAGCTGTTTTTT.

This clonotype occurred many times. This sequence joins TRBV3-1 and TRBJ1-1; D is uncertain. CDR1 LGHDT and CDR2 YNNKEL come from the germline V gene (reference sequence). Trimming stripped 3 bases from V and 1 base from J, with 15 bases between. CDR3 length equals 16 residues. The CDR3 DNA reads TGTGCCAGCAGCCACGTTCCGGGCGCCGCGAACACTGAAGCTTTCTTT. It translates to CASSHVPGAANTEAFF.

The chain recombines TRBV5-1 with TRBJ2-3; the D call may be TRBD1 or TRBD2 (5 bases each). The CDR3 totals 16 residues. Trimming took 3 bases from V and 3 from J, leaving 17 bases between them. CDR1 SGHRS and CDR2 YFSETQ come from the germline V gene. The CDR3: CASSSGTAESTDTQYF. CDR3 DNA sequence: TGCGCCAGCAGCTCCGGGACCGCCGAGAGTACAGATACGCAGTATTTT.

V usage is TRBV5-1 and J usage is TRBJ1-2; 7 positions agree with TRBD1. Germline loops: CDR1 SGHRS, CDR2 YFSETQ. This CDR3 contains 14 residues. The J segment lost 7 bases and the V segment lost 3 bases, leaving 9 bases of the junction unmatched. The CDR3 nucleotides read TGCGCCAGCAGCTGGGATGACAGGGCTCTTGGCTACACCTTC. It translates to CASSWDDRALGYTF.

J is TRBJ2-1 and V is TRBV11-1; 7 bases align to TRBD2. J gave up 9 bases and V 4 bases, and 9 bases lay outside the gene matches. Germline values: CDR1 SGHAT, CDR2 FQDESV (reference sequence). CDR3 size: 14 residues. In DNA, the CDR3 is TGTGCCAGCAGCTATATCAGCGGGGAGAGTGAGCAGTTCTTC. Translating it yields CASSYISGESEQFF. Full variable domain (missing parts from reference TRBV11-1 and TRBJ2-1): EAEVAQSPRYKITEKSQAVAFWCDPISGHATLYWYRQILGQGPELLVQFQDESVVDDSQLPKDRFSAERLKGVDSTLKIQPAELGDSAMYLCASSYISGESEQFFGPGTRLTVL.

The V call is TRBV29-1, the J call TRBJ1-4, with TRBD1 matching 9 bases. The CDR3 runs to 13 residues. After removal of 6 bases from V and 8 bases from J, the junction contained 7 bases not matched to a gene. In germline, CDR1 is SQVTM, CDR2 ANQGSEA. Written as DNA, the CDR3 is TGCAGCGTCCGGACAGGGGTCGAGGAAAAACTGTTTTTT. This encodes CSVRTGVEEKLFF.

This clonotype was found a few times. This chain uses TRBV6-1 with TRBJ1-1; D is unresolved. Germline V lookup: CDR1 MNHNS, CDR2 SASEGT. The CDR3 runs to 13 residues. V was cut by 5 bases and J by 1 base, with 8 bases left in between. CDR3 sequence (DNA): TGTGCCAGCAGTAGCTCTGGGAACACTGAAGCTTTCTTT. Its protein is CASSSSGNTEAFF.

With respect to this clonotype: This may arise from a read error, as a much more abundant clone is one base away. The DNA for the CDR3 is TGCATTGCTAGAAATGGAAACACCATATATTTT. The encoded protein is CIARNGNTIYF. V usage is TRBV20-1 and J usage is TRBJ1-3; D is undetermined. In germline, CDR1 is DFQATT, CDR2 SNEGSKA (reference sequence). The CDR3 is 11 residues long.

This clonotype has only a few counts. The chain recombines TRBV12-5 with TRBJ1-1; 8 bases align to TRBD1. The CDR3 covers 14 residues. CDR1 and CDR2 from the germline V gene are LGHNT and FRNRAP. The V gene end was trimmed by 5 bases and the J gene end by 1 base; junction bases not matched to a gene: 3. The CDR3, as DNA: TGTGCTAGTGGTACTGGGACAGGGAACACTGAAGCTTTCTTT. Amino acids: CASGTGTGNTEAFF.

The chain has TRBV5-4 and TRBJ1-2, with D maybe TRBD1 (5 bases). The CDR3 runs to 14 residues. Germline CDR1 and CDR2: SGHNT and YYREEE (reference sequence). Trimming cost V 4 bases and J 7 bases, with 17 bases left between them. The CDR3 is CASSAWDSPAGYTF. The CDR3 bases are TGTGCCAGCAGCGCCTGGGACTCCCCGGCTGGCTACACCTTC.

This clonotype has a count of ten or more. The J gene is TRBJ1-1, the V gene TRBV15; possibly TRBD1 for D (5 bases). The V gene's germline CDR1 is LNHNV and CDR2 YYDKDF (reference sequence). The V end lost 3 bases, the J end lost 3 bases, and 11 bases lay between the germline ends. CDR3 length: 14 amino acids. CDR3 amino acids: CATSSGGGYTEAFF. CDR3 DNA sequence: TGTGCCACCAGCAGCGGCGGGGGGTACACTGAAGCTTTCTTT.

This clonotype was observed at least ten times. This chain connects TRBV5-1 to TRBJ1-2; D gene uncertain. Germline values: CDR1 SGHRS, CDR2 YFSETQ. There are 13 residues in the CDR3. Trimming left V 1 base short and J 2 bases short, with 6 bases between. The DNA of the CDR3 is TGCGCCAGCAGCTTGTTTAGGAACTATGGCTACACCTTC. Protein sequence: CASSLFRNYGYTF.

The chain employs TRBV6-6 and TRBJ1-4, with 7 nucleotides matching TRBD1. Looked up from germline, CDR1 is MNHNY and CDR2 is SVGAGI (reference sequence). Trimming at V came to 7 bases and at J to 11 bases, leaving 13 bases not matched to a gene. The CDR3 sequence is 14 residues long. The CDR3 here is CASTREGAGGKLFF. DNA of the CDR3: TGTGCCAGCACCCGTGAGGGGGCGGGTGGGAAACTGTTTTTT.

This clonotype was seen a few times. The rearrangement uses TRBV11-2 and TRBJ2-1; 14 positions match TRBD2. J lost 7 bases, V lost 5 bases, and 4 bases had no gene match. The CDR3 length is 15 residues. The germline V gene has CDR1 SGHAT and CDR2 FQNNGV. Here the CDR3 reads CASSRTSGGPNEQFF. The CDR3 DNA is TGTGCCAGCAGCCGGACTAGCGGGGGGCCGAATGAGCAGTTCTTC. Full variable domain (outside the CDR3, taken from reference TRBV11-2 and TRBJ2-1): EAGVAQSPRYKIIEKRQSVAFWCNPISGHATLYWYQQILGQGPKLLIQFQNNGVVDDSQLPKDRFSAERLKGVDSTLKIQPAKLEDSAVYLCASSRTSGGPNEQFFGPGTRLTVL.

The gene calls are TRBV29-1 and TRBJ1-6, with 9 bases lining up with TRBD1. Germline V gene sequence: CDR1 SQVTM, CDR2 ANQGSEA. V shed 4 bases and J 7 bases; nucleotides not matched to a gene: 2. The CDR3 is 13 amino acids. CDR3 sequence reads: CSVGDRVNSPLHF. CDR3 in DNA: TGCAGCGTTGGGGACAGGGTAAATTCACCCCTCCACTTT.